One and the same sample provided the 15 T cell receptor beta chains below, sequenced in a study of shared T cell receptors in the human thymus (dated by TCRdb to 2020 to 2023). The receptor library was made with the immunoSEQ multiplex PCR assay. TCRdb stores this immuneACCESS table with in-frame sequences only. Part of the clones is absent; in the studies checked, under half of the shortfall reflects unresolved V genes, and no reason is known for the rest. Within this sample are 450,000 to 650,000 clones, with approximately 80% of them counted one time only. Around 0.012% of the sample is held by the ten biggest clonotypes. In addition, the sample was reused for a study of human thymus T cells.

What was sequenced was thymocytes. These receptors were taken from a boy under two years old with a congenital heart defect. Donor details come from another sample of the same person, matched by shared clones.

This clone appeared a few times. The chain recombines TRBV28 with TRBJ2-7; D is undetermined. Germline values: CDR1 MDHEN, CDR2 SYDVKM. The CDR3 runs 13 residues. The V end was cut by 2 bases, the J end by 1 base, with 6 bases between. CDR3 in amino acids: CASSLEQSYEQYF. Here the CDR3 DNA reads TGTGCCAGCAGTTTAGAACAGTCCTACGAGCAGTACTTC. The variable domain in full, with the rest retrieved from reference TRBV28 and TRBJ2-7, is DVKVTQSSRYLVKRTGEKVFLECVQDMDHENMFWYRQDPGLGLRLIYFSYDVKMKEKGDIPEGYSVSREKKERFSLILESASTNQTSMYLCASSLEQSYEQYFGPGTRLTVT.

This clone was picked up a small number of times. The chain recombines TRBV4-2 with TRBJ2-7; 9 nucleotides match TRBD2. Germline lookup yields CDR1 LGHNA and CDR2 YNFKEQ. Trimming cost V 0 bases and J 4 bases; bases outside gene matches: 13. The CDR3 is made up of 18 amino acids. DNA of the CDR3: TGTGCCAGCAGCCAAGAAGGGCGGCGGGAGGGCCTTGGGTACGAGCAGTACTTC. The encoded protein is CASSQEGRREGLGYEQYF.

This chain links TRBV11-3 with TRBJ1-2; TRBD1 aligns across 7 bases. In germline, CDR1 is SGHNT, CDR2 YENEEA. This CDR3 spans 16 amino acids. Trimming took 0 bases from V and 5 from J; bases not matched to a gene: 9. As DNA, the CDR3 is TGTGCCAGCAGCTTAGATCCGGACAGGTCGCCGTATGGCTACACCTTC. Translated: CASSLDPDRSPYGYTF.

V gene TRBV9 combines with J gene TRBJ2-6; the D gene is possibly TRBD1 (7 bases). The CDR3 spans 17 residues. Germline V gives CDR1 SGDLS, CDR2 YYNGEE. With 3 bases removed from V and 4 bases from J, the gap between germline ends came to 17 bases. CDR3 region: CASSGRDSSGGANVLTF. CDR3 bases: TGTGCCAGCAGCGGGAGGGACAGTTCTGGGGGGGCCAACGTCCTGACTTTC.

The count of this clone is one. One junction end disagrees with the germline gene, perhaps due to a read error. The V call is TRBV30, the J call TRBJ1-4; TRBD1 agrees at 8 bases. Germline V gives CDR1 GTSNPN, CDR2 SVGIG (reference sequence). There are 15 residues in the CDR3. The CDR3 is CAGSQGAGGGEKLFF. The DNA for the CDR3 is TGTGCCGGGAGCCAGGGGGCGGGGGGGGGAGAAAAACTGTTTTTT.

The rearrangement joins TRBV11-2 to TRBJ1-2; 10 nucleotides match TRBD1. The CDR3 totals 15 residues. Losses at the gene ends were 5 bases for V and 6 bases for J; bases not matched to a gene: 9. Germline assignment: CDR1 SGHAT and CDR2 FQNNGV. The CDR3 loop reads CASSPRGDRGHGYTF. CDR3 sequence (DNA): TGTGCCAGCAGCCCTAGGGGCGACAGGGGGCATGGCTACACCTTC.

This clone was seen only once. The chain recombines TRBV7-3 with TRBJ2-7; tentative D call: TRBD2 (5 bases). This CDR3 region has 13 residues. Trimming stripped 6 bases from V and 5 bases from J, with 14 bases between. Germline V lookup: CDR1 SGHTA, CDR2 FQGTGA. The CDR3 region is CASRPRVMNEQYF. DNA of the CDR3: TGTGCCAGCAGGCCGAGGGTAATGAACGAGCAGTACTTC.

The rearrangement uses TRBV4-3 and TRBJ2-3, with TRBD2 identical over 12 bases. The CDR3 has 17 residues. The junction had 8 bases not matched to a gene; V was cut back by 4 bases and J by 3 bases. Per the germline V gene, CDR1 is LGHNA and CDR2 is YSLEER. The CDR3 nucleotides are TGCGCCAGCAGCCCAGGACTAGCGGGACTCGGTACAGATACGCAGTATTTT. Amino acids: CASSPGLAGLGTDTQYF.

The V call is TRBV5-6, the J call TRBJ2-2; 7 nucleotides agree with TRBD2. CDR3 length: 17 residues. The junction had 7 bases not matched to a gene; V was cut back by 1 base and J by 1 base. Germline loops: CDR1 SGHDT, CDR2 YYEEEE. The CDR3 DNA is TGTGCCAGCAGCTTGAGTCTAGCGGACCGGAACACCGGGGAGCTGTTTTTT. This sequence encodes CASSLSLADRNTGELFF.

This clone was counted a few times. The chain combines TRBV28 with TRBJ2-3; the match to TRBD2 covers 15 bases. Germline loops: CDR1 MDHEN, CDR2 SYDVKM. This CDR3 has 20 residues. V dropped 5 bases and J dropped 1; count of bases not matched to a gene: 13. The CDR3 spells CASSPTQGLAGGERTDTQYF. DNA for the CDR3: TGTGCCAGCAGTCCGACTCAGGGACTAGCGGGAGGTGAGCGCACAGATACGCAGTATTTT.

The gene calls are TRBV9 and TRBJ2-2, with TRBD2 as a possible D gene (7 bases). V was pared by 0 bases and J by 5 bases, with 14 bases between. Germline-derived CDR1 and CDR2 are SGDLS and YYNGEE. CDR3 length: 16 amino acids. This CDR3 reads CASSVVGGGSTGELFF. CDR3 DNA: TGTGCCAGCAGCGTAGTAGGGGGAGGGAGTACCGGGGAGCTGTTTTTT.

V and J are TRBV9 and TRBJ2-2, with D hard to call. This CDR3 spans 16 amino acids. Germline V gene sequence: CDR1 SGDLS, CDR2 YYNGEE. Between the trimmed V and J ends, which lost 0 bases and 7 bases, there was a span of 16 bases. The CDR3 DNA reads as TGTGCCAGCAGCGTAGAACCTCGCGGTGAGGACGGGGAGCTGTTTTTT. Translation: CASSVEPRGEDGELFF.

The J gene is TRBJ2-1, the V gene TRBV7-6; 10 positions match TRBD2. Germline V gives CDR1 SGHVS, CDR2 FNYEAQ. The CDR3 consists of 14 residues. V lost 2 bases, J lost 7 bases, and 2 bases stayed unmatched. The CDR3 loop reads CASSLTAGGNEQFF. CDR3 bases: TGTGCCAGCAGCTTAACAGCGGGAGGGAATGAGCAGTTCTTC.

This sequence joins TRBV14 and TRBJ2-5; tentative D call: TRBD2 (6 bases). CDR1 is SGHDN, CDR2 FVKESK, per germline. CDR3 length: 15 amino acids. V dropped 5 bases and J dropped 5 bases, with 18 bases sitting between them. In DNA form, the CDR3 reads TGTGCCAGCAGCAAGCGGGCCGGAGTCGGGGAGACCCAGTACTTC. This gives the protein CASSKRAGVGETQYF. The full variable domain, its missing parts supplied by reference TRBV14 and TRBJ2-5, is EAGVTQFPSHSVIEKGQTVTLRCDPISGHDNLYWYRRVMGKEIKFLLHFVKESKQDESGMPNNRFLAERTGGTYSTLKVQPAELEDSGVYFCASSKRAGVGETQYFGPGTRLLVL.

This sequence joins TRBV30 and TRBJ1-2, with 10 bases matching TRBD1. V lost 3 bases, J lost 0 bases, and 10 bases stayed unmatched. CDR3 length equals 17 residues. CDR1 GTSNPN and CDR2 SVGIG come from the germline V gene (reference sequence). CDR3 DNA: TGTGCCTGGAGGGTCGAGGGACAGGGGCGTTCTAACTATGGCTACACCTTC. It is translated as CAWRVEGQGRSNYGYTF.